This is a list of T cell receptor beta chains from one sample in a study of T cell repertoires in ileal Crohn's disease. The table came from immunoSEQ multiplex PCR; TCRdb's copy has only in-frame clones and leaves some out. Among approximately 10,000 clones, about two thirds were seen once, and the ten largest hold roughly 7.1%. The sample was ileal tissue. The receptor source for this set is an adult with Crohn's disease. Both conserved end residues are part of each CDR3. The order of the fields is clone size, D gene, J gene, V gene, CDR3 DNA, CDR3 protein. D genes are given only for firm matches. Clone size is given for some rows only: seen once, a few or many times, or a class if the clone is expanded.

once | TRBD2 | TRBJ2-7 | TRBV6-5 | TGTGCCACCAGGGACTATCCCTACGAGCAGTACTTC | CATRDYPYEQYF
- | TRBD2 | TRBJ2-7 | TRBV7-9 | TGTGCCAGCAGCTCAACCCGACTAGCGGTCTACGAGCAGTACTTC | CASSSTRLAVYEQYF
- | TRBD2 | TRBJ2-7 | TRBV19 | TGTGCCAGTAGTCGGACTAGCGGGGCCCAGCACGAGCAGTACTTC | CASSRTSGAQHEQYF
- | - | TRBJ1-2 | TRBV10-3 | TGTGCCACCTTTCGGGGGGCGTCGAACTATGGCTACACCTTC | CATFRGASNYGYTF
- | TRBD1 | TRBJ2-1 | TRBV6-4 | TGTGCCAGCAGTGAACTCTCGGGACAGGGGAATGAGCAGTTCTTC | CASSELSGQGNEQFF
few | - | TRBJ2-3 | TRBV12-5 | TGTGCTAGTGGCCATAGGGAGGCCTTGAGGCTGAGCACAGATACGCAGTATTTT | CASGHREALRLSTDTQYF
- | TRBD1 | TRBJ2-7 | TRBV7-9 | TGTGCCAGCAGCACCGGGACAGCAAGCGAGCAGTACTTC | CASSTGTASEQYF
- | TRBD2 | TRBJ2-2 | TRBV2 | TGTGCCAGCAGACCTCGGGGAGCGGGAGTGGGCACCGGGGAGCTGTTTTTT | CASRPRGAGVGTGELFF
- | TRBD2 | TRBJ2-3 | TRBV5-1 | TGCGCCAGCAGCGAACTAGCGGGAAAGAGGGCAGATACGCAGTATTTT | CASSELAGKRADTQYF
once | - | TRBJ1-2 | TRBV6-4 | TGTGCCAGCAGTGCATCAGAAAACTATGGCTACACCTTC | CASSASENYGYTF
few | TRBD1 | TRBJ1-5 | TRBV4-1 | TGCGCCAGCAGCCCTCGGACAGGGGCTAATCAGCCCCAGCATTTT | CASSPRTGANQPQHF
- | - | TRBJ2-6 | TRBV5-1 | TGCGCCAGCAGCTTGGGCTTTCGGGAGGGGGCCAACGTCCTGACTTTC | CASSLGFREGANVLTF
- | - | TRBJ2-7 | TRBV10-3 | TGTGCCATCAGTACAGGAAACGAGCAGTACTTC | CAISTGNEQYF
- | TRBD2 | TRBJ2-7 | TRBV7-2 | TGTGCCAGCAGCTTTAGGACTAGCGGGTTTACCTCCTACGAGCAGTACTTC | CASSFRTSGFTSYEQYF
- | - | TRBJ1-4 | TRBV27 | TGTGCCAGCAGTTTATGGGAGGGCGGTGAAAAACTGTTTTTT | CASSLWEGGEKLFF
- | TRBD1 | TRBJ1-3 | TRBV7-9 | TGTGCCAGCAGCCGACAGGGGGGTGGAAACACCATATATTTT | CASSRQGGGNTIYF
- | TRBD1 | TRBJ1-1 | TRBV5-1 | TGCGCCAGCAGAAGGGGACAGGGGGACGGGGAAGCTTTCTTT | CASRRGQGDGEAFF
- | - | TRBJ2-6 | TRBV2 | TGTGCCAGCAGTTCCGGACTGTACTCTGGGGCCAACGTCCTGACTTTC | CASSSGLYSGANVLTF
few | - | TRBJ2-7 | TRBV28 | TGTGCCAGCAGTTCCCCTCGCGAGCAGTACTTC | CASSSPREQYF
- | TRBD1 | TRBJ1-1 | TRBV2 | TGTGCCAGCACAACCCTAGACAGGGGTAACACTGAAGCTTTCTTT | CASTTLDRGNTEAFF
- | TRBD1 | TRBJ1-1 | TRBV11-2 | TGTGCCAGCAGCTACGAACCCAGGGGGAGGAACACTGAAGCTTTCTTT | CASSYEPRGRNTEAFF
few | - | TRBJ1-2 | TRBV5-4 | TGTGCCAGCAGCCCCGACAGTCGTATGGGCTACACCTTC | CASSPDSRMGYTF
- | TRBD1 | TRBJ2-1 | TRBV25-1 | TGTGCCAGCAGTGGGTTCTCCGGGACAGGCAATGAGCAGTTCTTC | CASSGFSGTGNEQFF
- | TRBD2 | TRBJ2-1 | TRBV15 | TGTGCCACTACGGCCAGCGGGAGTAAAAATGAGCAGTTCTTC | CATTASGSKNEQFF
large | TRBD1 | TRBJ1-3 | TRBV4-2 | TGTGCCAGCAGCCAAGAAAACCCGGGACAGGGTCTAAACACCATATATTTT | CASSQENPGQGLNTIYF
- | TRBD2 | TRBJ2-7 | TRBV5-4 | TGTGCCAGCAGCTTTGGAGGGAGCGGGAGGGGGTACGAGCAGTACTTC | CASSFGGSGRGYEQYF
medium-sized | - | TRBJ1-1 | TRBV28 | TGTGCCAGCAGTTTAGGCGGCAGTCGGGGCACTGAAGCTTTCTTT | CASSLGGSRGTEAFF
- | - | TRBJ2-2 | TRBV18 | TGTGCCAGCTCACGGTCAGGGCCCCCGAACACCGGGGAGCTGTTTTTT | CASSRSGPPNTGELFF
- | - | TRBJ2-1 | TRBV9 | TGTGCCAGCAGCGTAACCTCTAGCGTGGGGGATGAGCAGTTCTTC | CASSVTSSVGDEQFF
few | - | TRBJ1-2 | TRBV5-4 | TGTGCCAGCAGCTTGAACGAACTCGTCTATGGCTACACCTTC | CASSLNELVYGYTF